The rows below give T cell receptor beta chains drawn from one sample of a study of blood T cell repertoires in COVID-19. Assay used: immunoSEQ multiplex PCR; TCRdb lists only in-frame clones, some missing. The profile covers around 200,000 clones, with around nine tenths appearing a single time and less than 3.5% taken by the ten largest. The sequencing sample was made of peripheral blood. These receptors came from a man in his 70s with acute or convalescent COVID-19. Both conserved end residues are part of each CDR3. A D gene is named only where the DNA matches it firmly. Not all rows give a size; the values are once, few, many and, for expanded clones, a class.

size	D	J	V	CDR3	DNA
NA	NA	TRBJ1-5	TRBV27	CASRPDPSGNQPQHF	TGTGCCAGCAGACCGGATCCAAGCGGCAATCAGCCCCAGCATTTT
NA	NA	TRBJ2-2	TRBV6-1	CASSASGLPATGELFF	TGTGCCAGCAGTGCCTCGGGATTGCCGGCCACCGGGGAGCTGTTTTTT
NA	NA	TRBJ2-4	TRBV7-6	CASSLGPDRLAKNIQYF	TGTGCCAGCAGCTTAGGGCCCGACAGACTAGCCAAAAACATTCAGTACTTC
NA	NA	TRBJ1-1	TRBV4-3	CASSLIRDTEAFF	TGCGCCAGCAGCCTGATCCGGGACACTGAAGCTTTCTTT
NA	NA	TRBJ2-1	TRBV9	CASSVDGIAAYNEQFF	TGTGCCAGCAGCGTAGACGGGATAGCGGCCTACAATGAGCAGTTCTTC
NA	TRBD2	TRBJ2-5	TRBV5-1	CASRKTGTSGGYQETQYF	TGCGCCAGCAGAAAGACCGGGACTAGCGGGGGGTACCAAGAGACCCAGTACTTC
NA	NA	TRBJ1-1	TRBV27	CASSLSRAVEAFF	TGTGCCAGCAGTTTATCTAGAGCGGTTGAAGCTTTCTTT
NA	NA	TRBJ2-3	TRBV7-9	CATKGVNTDTQYF	TGTGCCACAAAAGGGGTAAACACAGATACGCAGTATTTT
NA	TRBD2	TRBJ2-7	TRBV19	CASSPRTGLAGYKQYF	TGTGCCAGTAGTCCGAGGACGGGACTAGCGGGATACAAGCAGTACTTC
NA	TRBD1	TRBJ1-2	TRBV5-8	CASSLGQGLYSYGYTF	TGTGCCAGCAGCTTGGGACAGGGTCTCTACAGCTATGGCTACACCTTC
NA	NA	TRBJ2-7	TRBV9	CASSVGPSLGQYF	TGTGCCAGCAGCGTAGGTCCTTCGCTAGGGCAGTACTTC
few	NA	TRBJ1-2	TRBV29-1	CSVDRQGEVVRYGYTF	TGCAGCGTTGACAGGCAGGGCGAGGTGGTACGTTATGGCTACACCTTC
NA	NA	TRBJ1-1	TRBV18	CASSPSQGGTEAFF	TGTGCCAGCTCACCTTCACAGGGCGGCACTGAAGCTTTCTTT
once	NA	TRBJ1-2	TRBV7-2	CASSSPRGGDYGYTF	TGTGCCAGCAGCTCCCCTAGGGGGGGCGACTATGGCTACACCTTC
NA	NA	TRBJ2-1	TRBV25-1	CASSEDWTKGEQFF	TGTGCCAGCAGTGAGGACTGGACTAAGGGTGAGCAGTTCTTC
NA	TRBD2	TRBJ2-1	TRBV5-1	CASSQRESVHNEQFF	TGCGCCAGCAGCCAGCGGGAGTCGGTCCACAATGAGCAGTTCTTC
NA	NA	TRBJ2-5	TRBV28	CASSLQEGATQYF	TGTGCCAGCAGTCTCCAGGAAGGGGCGACCCAGTACTTC
NA	NA	TRBJ2-3	TRBV5-1	CASSLGKVEDTQYF	TGCGCCAGCAGCTTGGGGAAGGTGGAGGATACGCAGTATTTT
NA	TRBD2	TRBJ2-5	TRBV2	CAIRTSGAETQYF	TGTGCCATACGGACTAGCGGGGCAGAGACCCAGTACTTC
NA	NA	TRBJ1-2	TRBV4-1	CAAGGSEPRHYGYTF	TGCGCCGCGGGGGGATCGGAGCCCCGACACTATGGCTACACCTTC
NA	NA	TRBJ1-5	TRBV6-5	CASRYSLNQPQHF	TGTGCCAGCAGGTACAGCCTCAATCAGCCCCAGCATTTT